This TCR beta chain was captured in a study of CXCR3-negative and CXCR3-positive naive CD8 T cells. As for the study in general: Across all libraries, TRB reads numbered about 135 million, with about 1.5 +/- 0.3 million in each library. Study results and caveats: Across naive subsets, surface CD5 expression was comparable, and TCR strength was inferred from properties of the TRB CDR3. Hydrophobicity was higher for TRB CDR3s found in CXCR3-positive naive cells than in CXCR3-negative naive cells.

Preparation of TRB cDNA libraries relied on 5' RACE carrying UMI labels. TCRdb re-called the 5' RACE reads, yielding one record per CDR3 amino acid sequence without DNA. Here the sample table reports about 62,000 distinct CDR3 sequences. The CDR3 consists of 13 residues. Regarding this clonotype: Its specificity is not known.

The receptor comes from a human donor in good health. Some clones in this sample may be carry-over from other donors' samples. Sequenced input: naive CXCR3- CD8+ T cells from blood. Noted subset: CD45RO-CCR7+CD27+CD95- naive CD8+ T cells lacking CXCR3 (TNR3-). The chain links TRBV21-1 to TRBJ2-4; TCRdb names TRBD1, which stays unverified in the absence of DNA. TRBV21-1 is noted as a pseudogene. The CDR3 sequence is CAKPQGGKNIQYF.